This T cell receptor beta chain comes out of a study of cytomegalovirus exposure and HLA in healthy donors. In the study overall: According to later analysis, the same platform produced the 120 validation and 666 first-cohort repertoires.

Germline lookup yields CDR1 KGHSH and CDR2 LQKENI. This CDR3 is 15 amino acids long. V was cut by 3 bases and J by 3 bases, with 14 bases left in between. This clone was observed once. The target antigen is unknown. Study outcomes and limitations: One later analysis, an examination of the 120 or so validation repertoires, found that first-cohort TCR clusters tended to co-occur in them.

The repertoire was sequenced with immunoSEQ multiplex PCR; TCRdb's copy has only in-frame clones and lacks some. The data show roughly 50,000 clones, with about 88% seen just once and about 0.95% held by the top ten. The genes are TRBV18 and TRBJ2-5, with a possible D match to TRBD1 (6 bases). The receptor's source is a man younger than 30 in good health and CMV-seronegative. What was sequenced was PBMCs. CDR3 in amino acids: CASSPPLAGEETQYF. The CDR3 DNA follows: TGTGCCAGCTCACCCCCCCTGGCAGGGGAAGAGACCCAGTACTTC. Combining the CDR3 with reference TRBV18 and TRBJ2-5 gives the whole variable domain NAGVMQNPRHLVRRRGQEARLRCSPMKGHSHVYWYRQLPEEGLKFMVYLQKENIIDESGMPKERFSAEFPKEGPSILRIQQVVRGDSAAYFCASSPPLAGEETQYFGPGTRLLVL.